The clone carrying this T cell receptor (beta chain) was found a few times. Germline V CDR1 and CDR2: LNHDA, SQIVND (reference sequence). This CDR3 region has 12 residues. V lost 5 bases, J lost 2 bases, and 4 bases lay in between. Followed longitudinally, the Seattle patients had been enrolled during active infection. This entry comes from a study of blood T cell repertoires in COVID-19. Turning to the study itself: Sources were T cells, B-cell-depleted T cells, or PBMCs; the material itself was cDNA or gDNA.

Methods used by the authors: Counts of nucleated cells, estimated from reference gene primer amplification, were obtained. Sequencing was performed with immunoSEQ multiplex PCR; in TCRdb, only in-frame clones are kept and a portion is missing. V and J calls and clone size are copied from that table; D and trimming were computed from the DNA. Counted here are a few hundred thousand clones, about 91% occurring once; the ten biggest clones make up 1.6%. The clonotype was recovered from a woman in her twenties or thirties with COVID-19, enrolled during active disease. Sample: peripheral blood. J is TRBJ1-5 and V is TRBV19; D gene uncertain. CDR3 amino acids: CASSQGNQPQHF. CDR3 in DNA: TGTGCCAGTAGTCAGGGCAATCAGCCCCAGCATTTT.